Shown below are 3 T cell receptor beta chains from a single sample sequenced in a study of cytotoxic CD8 clonotypes in ibrutinib-treated CLL (dated by TCRdb to the early 2020s). Library construction relied on the immunoSEQ multiplex PCR assay. Here the immuneACCESS table is served through TCRdb, limited to in-frame sequences with V and J called. Missing clones are a known gap in these copies; in checked studies unresolved V genes cover under half, and the rest lacks a known reason. The sample has more than 300,000 clones on record, roughly 79% of them singletons. The top ten hold 6.5% to 8.5% of the sample. The specimen comprised PBMCs, sampled before ibrutinib treatment. The receptor set was obtained from a human donor with chronic lymphocytic leukemia.

There are a few counts of this clone. The CDR3 nucleotides read TGTGCCAGCAGCTCCCTCAACGAGCAGTACTTC. The encoded protein is CASSSLNEQYF. The genes are TRBV7-2 and TRBJ2-7; D not resolved. The CDR3 extends over 11 amino acids. V was clipped by 4 bases and J by 5 bases, with 6 bases between them. Germline V gene lookup returns CDR1 SGHTA and CDR2 FQGNSA.

CDR3 amino acids: CASRPDGSYEQYF. For the CDR3, the DNA is TGTGCCAGCAGGCCGGACGGCTCCTACGAGCAGTACTTC. V is TRBV25-1 and J is TRBJ2-7; D is unclear. The germline V and J ends were trimmed by 6 bases and 0 bases, with 9 bases remaining between them. CDR1 and CDR2 (germline): MGHDK, SYGVNS. This CDR3 has 13 amino acids.

This clone was observed a few times. J is TRBJ2-2 and V is TRBV2; 7 bases match TRBD2. In germline, CDR1 is SNHLY, CDR2 FYNNEI. The CDR3 has 13 amino acids. V lost 8 bases to trimming and J lost 5 bases; unmatched junction nucleotides: 5. CDR3 residues: CASGRRETGELFF. In DNA, the CDR3 is TGTGCCAGCGGTAGGCGGGAGACCGGGGAGCTGTTTTTT.